This entry features one TCR beta chain sequence. This entry comes from a study of cytomegalovirus exposure and HLA in healthy donors. At the level of the study: HLA-typed donors were the source of 90 million or so unique TCRs, which an early data release held.

The PCR ran on 60 Vbeta and 13 Jbeta primers. Assay used: immunoSEQ multiplex PCR; TCRdb lists only in-frame clones, some missing. Found here are about 180,000 clones, 77% of them singletons; the top ten hold 1.4%. The clonotype originates from a man younger than 35 in good health and CMV-seronegative. Sequencing was carried out using PBMCs.

The CDR3 loop reads CASSVTGGFNEKLFF. The CDR3 bases are TGTGCCAGCAGCGTAACAGGGGGCTTTAATGAAAAACTGTTTTTT. V gene TRBV9 combines with J gene TRBJ1-4, with 9 nucleotides matching TRBD1. The CDR3 covers 15 residues. Trimming cost V 1 base and J 4 bases; bases outside gene matches: 2. Per germline, CDR1 SGDLS and CDR2 YYNGEE.